This passage covers 16 T cell receptor beta chains from one sample sequenced in a study of T cell responses to AZD1222 COVID-19 vaccine. Profiling relied on immunoSEQ multiplex PCR, and the TCRdb table lists in-frame clones only, not all of them. The sample consists of approximately 260,000 clones, approximately 95% of them appearing once. Here the sequenced sample was peripheral blood, taken on day 0 of AZD1222 vaccination. These receptors came from an adult in good health.

V is TRBV15 and J is TRBJ2-3, with D perhaps TRBD2 (7 bases). The CDR3 length is 14 residues. Germline V gene sequence: CDR1 LNHNV, CDR2 YYDKDF (reference sequence). V was cut by 6 bases and J by 5 bases, with 15 bases left in between. CDR3 sequence (DNA): TGTGCCACCAGTCCTAAGGGGGGGGTAGATACGCAGTATTTT. This gives the protein CATSPKGGVDTQYF.

This chain joins TRBV28 and TRBJ1-1; TRBD1 matches at 7 bases. Trimming cost V 6 bases and J 0 bases; bases outside gene matches: 1. The CDR3 consists of 13 residues. The V gene's germline CDR1 is MDHEN and CDR2 SYDVKM. The CDR3 DNA reads TGTGCCAGCAGGACAGGGATGAACACTGAAGCTTTCTTT. This sequence encodes CASRTGMNTEAFF.

The chain uses TRBV6-2 or TRBV6-3 and TRBJ2-7; D is perhaps TRBD2 (6 bases). Germline V lookup: CDR1 MNHEY, CDR2 SVGEGT. Trimming pared 6 bases from V and 2 bases from J, leaving 23 bases between. This CDR3 has 17 amino acids. This chain's CDR3 is CASSPNALADKTYEQYF. The CDR3 DNA reads TGTGCCAGCAGCCCAAACGCCTTAGCGGATAAGACCTACGAGCAGTACTTC.

This clone has only a few counts. This chain joins TRBV2 and TRBJ1-6; D uncertain. Between the trimmed V and J ends, which lost 9 bases and 6 bases, there was a span of 12 bases. In germline, CDR1 is SNHLY, CDR2 FYNNEI. The CDR3 contains 13 residues. The CDR3 DNA is TGTGCCAGAGGGTCTTCCCTTAATTCACCCCTCCACTTT. Its protein is CARGSSLNSPLHF.

This clone was recorded once. The chain uses TRBV24-1 and TRBJ2-5; 9 bases agree with TRBD2. Germline loops: CDR1 KGHDR, CDR2 SFDVKD. This CDR3 has 16 residues. V lost 4 bases to trimming and J lost 2 bases; unmatched junction nucleotides: 7. CDR3 bases: TGTGCCACCAGTGACACAGCGGGGGGCCGGCAAGAGACCCAGTACTTC. Protein sequence: CATSDTAGGRQETQYF.

The chain has TRBV28 and TRBJ1-5, with 8 bases aligning to TRBD1. CDR3 length: 14 residues. The ends lost 3 bases at V and 7 bases at J; junction bases unmatched: 5. Germline-derived CDR1 and CDR2 are MDHEN and SYDVKM. The CDR3 nucleotides are TGTGCCAGCAGTTTGCCGACAGGGGTCCAGCCCCAGCATTTT. It yields the protein CASSLPTGVQPQHF.

J is TRBJ2-7 and V is TRBV6-5; TRBD1 is a possible D gene (5 bases). The CDR3 totals 14 residues. Trimming cost V 5 bases and J 0 bases, with 11 bases left between them. Germline-derived CDR1 and CDR2 are MNHEY and SVGAGI. In nucleotides, the CDR3 is TGTGCCAGCAGTCTACAGGTCCCCTCCTACGAGCAGTACTTC. It encodes CASSLQVPSYEQYF.

On this clone: Relative to the germline gene, one junction end is altered; a read error may explain this. The rearrangement uses TRBV4-1 and TRBJ1-2, with 7 bases that match TRBD1. This CDR3 spans 15 amino acids. The germline CDR1 and CDR2 sequences are MGHRA and YSYEKL. Written as DNA, the CDR3 is TGCGCCAGCAGACAAGGGGCTGGACAGTCTCAGGGGGGCTCCTTC. Protein product: CASRQGAGQSQGGSF.

This clone was found once. The gene calls are TRBV11-2 and TRBJ2-7; D may be TRBD2 (5 bases). This CDR3 is 13 amino acids long. CDR1 SGHAT and CDR2 FQNNGV come from the germline V gene. The V and J ends lost 3 bases and 6 bases respectively, with 12 bases between them. CDR3 DNA: TGTGCCAGCAGCTTCGGACCAGAGGGCGAGCAGTACTTC. Translation: CASSFGPEGEQYF.

The chain uses TRBV10-1 and TRBJ2-7; 10 positions match TRBD1. Germline V gene data show CDR1 as WNHNN and CDR2 as SYGVQD (reference sequence). The CDR3 has 16 residues. Trimming cost V 6 bases and J 5 bases; bases outside gene matches: 13. CDR3 sequence: CASRLIGQGVLNEQYF. CDR3 nucleotides: TGCGCCAGCAGACTAATAGGACAGGGGGTTCTCAACGAGCAGTACTTC.

This sequence joins TRBV15 and TRBJ1-1, with TRBD1 matching 7 bases. Germline loops: CDR1 LNHNV, CDR2 YYDKDF (reference sequence). The CDR3 consists of 14 residues. Trimming cost V 3 bases and J 3 bases; bases outside gene matches: 4. Here the CDR3 DNA reads TGTGCCACCAGCAGTCTCACAGGGGACACTGAAGCTTTCTTT. Translated: CATSSLTGDTEAFF.

The V call is TRBV16, the J call TRBJ1-5; TRBD1 is a possible D gene (6 bases). The germline V gene encodes CDR1 KGHSY and CDR2 FQNENV. The length of the CDR3 is 15 residues. Trimming left V 8 bases short and J 3 bases short, with 17 bases between. The CDR3 is CASRPGGWNNQPQHF. In nucleotides, the CDR3 is TGTGCCAGCCGCCCGGGGGGCTGGAACAATCAGCCCCAGCATTTT.

The chain links TRBV4-1 to TRBJ2-2; D tentatively reads TRBD1 or TRBD2 (5 bases each). V lost 2 bases, J lost 2 bases, and 6 bases lay in between. The CDR3 loop spans 14 amino acids. The germline V gene has CDR1 MGHRA and CDR2 YSYEKL. For the CDR3, the DNA is TGCGCCAGCAGCCAAAGGGACAACACCGGGGAGCTGTTTTTT. Its protein is CASSQRDNTGELFF.

The chain recombines TRBV28 with TRBJ2-3; tentatively, D is TRBD1 (6 bases). The CDR3 loop spans 15 amino acids. V lost 3 bases to trimming and J lost 0 bases, with 10 bases between them. CDR1 and CDR2 (germline): MDHEN, SYDVKM. The CDR3 loop is CASSLYGQSTDTQYF. CDR3 nucleotide sequence: TGTGCCAGCAGTTTGTATGGACAGAGCACAGATACGCAGTATTTT.

The V call is TRBV28, the J call TRBJ1-5; D is perhaps TRBD1 (5 bases). The CDR3 loop spans 14 amino acids. Germline values: CDR1 MDHEN, CDR2 SYDVKM. V lost 0 bases and J 7 bases, leaving 10 bases between the germline ends. The CDR3 spells CASSLWGERQPQHF. The CDR3 coding sequence is TGTGCCAGCAGTTTATGGGGGGAGCGACAGCCCCAGCATTTT. Together with reference TRBV28 and TRBJ1-5, the CDR3 gives the full variable domain: DVKVTQSSRYLVKRTGEKVFLECVQDMDHENMFWYRQDPGLGLRLIYFSYDVKMKEKGDIPEGYSVSREKKERFSLILESASTNQTSMYLCASSLWGERQPQHFGDGTRLSIL.

The chain has TRBV5-1 and TRBJ2-1, with TRBD2 matching over 7 bases. CDR3 length: 15 residues. Germline lookup yields CDR1 SGHRS and CDR2 YFSETQ. V trimming: 0 bases; J trimming: 5 bases; junction bases outside the gene matches: 5. The CDR3 DNA follows: TGCGCCAGCAGCTTGGGGGGGGGACCCCACAATGAGCAGTTCTTC. Residues: CASSLGGGPHNEQFF.